This is a list of T cell receptor beta chains from one sample in a study of blood T cell repertoires in COVID-19. TCRdb's copy holds only in-frame clones and misses some; the assay was immunoSEQ multiplex PCR. This sample has some 200,000 clones, with more than 80% found just once. Sequencing was carried out using PBMCs or T cells enriched from blood (not recorded which). These receptors were collected from a man aged 40-50 years who had recovered from COVID-19. Each CDR3 is given with its conserved first and last residue. Each record gives: clone size, J gene, D gene, V gene, CDR3 protein, CDR3 DNA. The D gene is left open where the match is weak. Clone size, where shown, is once, few, many, or a class for clones that have expanded.

.	TRBJ1-5	TRBD1	TRBV5-1	CASSSGQGNQPQHF	TGCGCCAGCAGCTCCGGACAGGGTAATCAGCCCCAGCATTTT
.	TRBJ2-5	TRBD2	TRBV4-2	CASSDQRGQETQYF	TGTGCCAGCAGCGACCAGCGGGGCCAAGAGACCCAGTACTTC
.	TRBJ2-3	.	TRBV30	CAWRGASTDTQYF	TGTGCCTGGAGGGGAGCGAGCACAGATACGCAGTATTTT
.	TRBJ2-7	.	TRBV27	CASSPLSIGEQYF	TGTGCCAGCAGTCCTCTTTCTATCGGCGAGCAGTACTTC
few	TRBJ1-2	.	TRBV5-4	CASSLAIGRADYTF	TGTGCCAGCAGCTTGGCCATAGGCAGGGCGGACTACACCTTC
.	TRBJ1-1	.	TRBV30	CAWNLARAEAFF	TGTGCCTGGAATTTAGCCAGAGCTGAAGCTTTCTTT
.	TRBJ1-1	TRBD1	TRBV7-3	CASSRTGGRPNTEAFF	TGTGCCAGCAGCCGCACAGGGGGGCGACCGAACACTGAAGCTTTCTTT
.	TRBJ2-7	TRBD1	TRBV3-1/TRBV3-2	CASSQSTGGLYEQYF	TGTGCCAGCAGCCAAAGTACAGGGGGTCTCTACGAGCAGTACTTC
.	TRBJ2-7	TRBD1	TRBV5-1	CASSKLWDRGQDEQYF	TGCGCCAGCAGCAAACTCTGGGACAGGGGGCAGGACGAGCAGTACTTC
many	TRBJ2-1	.	TRBV24-1	CATSDPTRPDYNEQFF	TGTGCCACCAGTGATCCGACTAGGCCGGATTACAATGAGCAGTTCTTC
.	TRBJ2-5	TRBD2	TRBV19	CASSIDPPGSGSQTQYF	TGTGCCAGTAGTATCGACCCCCCGGGTAGCGGGAGTCAGACCCAGTACTTC
few	TRBJ2-3	TRBD2	TRBV7-9	CASSLSPGGGSDTQYF	TGTGCCAGCAGCTTAAGCCCGGGGGGGGGATCGGATACGCAGTATTTT
.	TRBJ2-1	.	TRBV3-1/TRBV3-2	CASSQGFRVGNEQFF	TGTGCCAGCAGCCAAGGTTTCAGGGTAGGCAATGAGCAGTTCTTC
few	TRBJ2-2	.	TRBV7-3	CASRKTGGSGELFF	TGTGCCAGCAGAAAGACCGGGGGATCCGGGGAGCTGTTTTTT